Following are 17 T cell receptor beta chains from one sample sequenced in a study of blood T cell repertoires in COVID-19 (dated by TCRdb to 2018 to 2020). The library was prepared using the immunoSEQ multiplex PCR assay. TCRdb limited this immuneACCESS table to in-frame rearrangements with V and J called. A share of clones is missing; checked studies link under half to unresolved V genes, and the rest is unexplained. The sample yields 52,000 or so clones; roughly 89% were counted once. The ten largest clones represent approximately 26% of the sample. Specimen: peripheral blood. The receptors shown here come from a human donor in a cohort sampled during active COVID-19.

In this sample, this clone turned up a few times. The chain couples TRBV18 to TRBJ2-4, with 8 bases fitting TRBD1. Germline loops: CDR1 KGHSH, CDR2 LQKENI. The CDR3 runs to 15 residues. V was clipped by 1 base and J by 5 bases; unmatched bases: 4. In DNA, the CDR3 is TGTGCCAGCTCACCACGGACAGGGAACGAAAACATTCAGTACTTC. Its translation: CASSPRTGNENIQYF.

The CDR3: CASQLAGVWTEAFF. CDR3 DNA sequence: TGTGCCAGTCAGCTCGCAGGGGTCTGGACTGAAGCTTTCTTT. The chain recombines TRBV19 with TRBJ1-1; a weak D match, TRBD1 (6 bases). CDR3 length: 14 residues. V shed 8 bases and J shed 5 bases, with 18 bases lying between them. Per the germline V gene, CDR1 is LNHDA and CDR2 is SQIVND (reference sequence).

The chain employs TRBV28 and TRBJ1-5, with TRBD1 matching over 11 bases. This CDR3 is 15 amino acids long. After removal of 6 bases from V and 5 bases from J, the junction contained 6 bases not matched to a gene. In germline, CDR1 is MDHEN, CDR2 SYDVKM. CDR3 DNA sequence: TGTGCCAGCAGAGGGGAGGGACAGGGGGATCAGCCCCAGCATTTT. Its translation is CASRGEGQGDQPQHF.

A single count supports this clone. The CDR3: CASRQGSEQYF. DNA of the CDR3: TGTGCCAGCCGACAGGGATCCGAGCAGTACTTC. J is TRBJ2-7 and V is TRBV3-1 (or the pseudogene TRBV3-2); 7 nucleotides line up with TRBD1. The CDR3 extends over 11 amino acids. The V gene end was trimmed by 8 bases and the J gene end by 6 bases; junction bases not matched to a gene: 4. Germline loops: CDR1 LGHDT, CDR2 YNNKEL (reference sequence).

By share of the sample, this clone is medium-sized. The CDR3: CASSIGLAGGHSTDTQYF. CDR3 nucleotide sequence: TGTGCCAGTAGTATCGGACTAGCGGGAGGCCACAGCACAGATACGCAGTATTTT. The chain joins TRBV19 to TRBJ2-3; 14 bases agree with TRBD2. Germline CDR1 reads LNHDA; CDR2 reads SQIVND (reference sequence). V shed 3 bases, J shed 0 bases, and the junction held 5 bases outside the gene matches. CDR3 length: 18 amino acids.

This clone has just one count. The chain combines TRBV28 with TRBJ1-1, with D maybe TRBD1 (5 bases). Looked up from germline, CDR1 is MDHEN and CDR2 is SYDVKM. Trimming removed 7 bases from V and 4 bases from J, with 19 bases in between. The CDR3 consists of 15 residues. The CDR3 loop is CASTPRGGLGTEAFF. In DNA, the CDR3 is TGTGCCAGCACCCCTAGGGGAGGGTTAGGCACTGAAGCTTTCTTT.

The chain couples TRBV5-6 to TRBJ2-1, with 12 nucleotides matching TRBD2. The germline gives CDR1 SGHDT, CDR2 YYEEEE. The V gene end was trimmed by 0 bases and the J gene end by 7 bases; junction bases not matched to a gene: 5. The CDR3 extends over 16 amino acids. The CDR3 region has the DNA TGTGCCAGCAGCTTGGGTAGGACTAGCGGGACTAATGAGCAGTTCTTC. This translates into CASSLGRTSGTNEQFF. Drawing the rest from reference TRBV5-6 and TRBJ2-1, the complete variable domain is DAGVTQSPTHLIKTRGQQVTLRCSPKSGHDTVSWYQQALGQGPQFIFQYYEEEERQRGNFPDRFSGHQFPNYSSELNVNALLLGDSALYLCASSLGRTSGTNEQFFGPGTRLTVL.

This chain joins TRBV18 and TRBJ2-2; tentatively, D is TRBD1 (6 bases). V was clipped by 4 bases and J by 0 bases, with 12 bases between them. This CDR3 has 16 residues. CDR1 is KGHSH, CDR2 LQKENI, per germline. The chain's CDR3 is CASSLSTGSNTGELFF. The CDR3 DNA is TGTGCCAGCTCACTATCGACAGGCTCGAACACCGGGGAGCTGTTTTTT.

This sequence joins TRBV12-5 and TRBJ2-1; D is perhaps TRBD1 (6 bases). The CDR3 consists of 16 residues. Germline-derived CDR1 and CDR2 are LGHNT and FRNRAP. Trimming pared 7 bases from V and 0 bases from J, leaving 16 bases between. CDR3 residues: CASVKGEFSSYNEQFF. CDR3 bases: TGTGCTAGTGTCAAGGGGGAATTCAGCTCCTACAATGAGCAGTTCTTC. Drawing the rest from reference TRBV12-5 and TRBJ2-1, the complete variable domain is DARVTQTPRHKVTEMGQEVTMRCQPILGHNTVFWYRQTMMQGLELLAYFRNRAPLDDSGMPKDRFSAEMPDATLATLKIQPSEPRDSAVYFCASVKGEFSSYNEQFFGPGTRLTVL.

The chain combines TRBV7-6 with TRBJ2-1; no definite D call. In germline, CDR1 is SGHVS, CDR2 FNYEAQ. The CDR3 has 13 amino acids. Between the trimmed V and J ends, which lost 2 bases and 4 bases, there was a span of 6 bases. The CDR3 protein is CASSLQQYNEQFF. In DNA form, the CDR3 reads TGTGCCAGCAGCTTACAACAGTACAATGAGCAGTTCTTC.

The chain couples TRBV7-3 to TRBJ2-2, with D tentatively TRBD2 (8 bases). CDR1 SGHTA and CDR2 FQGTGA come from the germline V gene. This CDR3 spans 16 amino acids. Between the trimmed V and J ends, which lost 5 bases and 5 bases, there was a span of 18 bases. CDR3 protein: CASSRSGTERTGELFF. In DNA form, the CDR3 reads TGTGCCAGCAGCCGTAGCGGGACAGAACGGACCGGGGAGCTGTTTTTT.

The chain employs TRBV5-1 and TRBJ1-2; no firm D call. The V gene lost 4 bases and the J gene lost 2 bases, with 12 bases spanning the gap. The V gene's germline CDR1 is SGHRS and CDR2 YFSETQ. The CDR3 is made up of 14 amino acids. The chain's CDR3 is CASSGDSGNYGYTF. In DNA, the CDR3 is TGCGCCAGCAGCGGAGACTCCGGAAACTATGGCTACACCTTC.

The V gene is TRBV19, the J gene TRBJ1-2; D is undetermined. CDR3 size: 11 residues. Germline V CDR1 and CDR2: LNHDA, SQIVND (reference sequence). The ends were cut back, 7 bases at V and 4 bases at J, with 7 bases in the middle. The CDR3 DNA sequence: TGTGCCAGTAATGAGGGCTATGGCTACACCTTC. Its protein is CASNEGYGYTF.

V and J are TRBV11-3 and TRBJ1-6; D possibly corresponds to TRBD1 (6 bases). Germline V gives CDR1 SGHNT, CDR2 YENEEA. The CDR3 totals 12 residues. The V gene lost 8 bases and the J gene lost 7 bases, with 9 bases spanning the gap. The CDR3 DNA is TGTGCCAGCGGACAGACCAATTCACCCCTCCACTTT. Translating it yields CASGQTNSPLHF.

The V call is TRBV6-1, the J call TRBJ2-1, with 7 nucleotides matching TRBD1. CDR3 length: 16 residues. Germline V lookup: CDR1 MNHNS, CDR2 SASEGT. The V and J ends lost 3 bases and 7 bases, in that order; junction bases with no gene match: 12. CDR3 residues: CASSDYPGTVNNEQFF. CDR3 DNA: TGTGCCAGCAGTGATTACCCCGGGACAGTAAATAATGAGCAGTTCTTC.

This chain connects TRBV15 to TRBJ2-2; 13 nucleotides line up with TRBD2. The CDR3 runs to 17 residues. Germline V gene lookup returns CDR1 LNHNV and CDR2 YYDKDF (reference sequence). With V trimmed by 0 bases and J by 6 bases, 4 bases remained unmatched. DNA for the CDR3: TGTGCCACCAGCAGAGATCAACTAGCGGGAGGGCCCGGGGAGCTGTTTTTT. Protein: CATSRDQLAGGPGELFF.

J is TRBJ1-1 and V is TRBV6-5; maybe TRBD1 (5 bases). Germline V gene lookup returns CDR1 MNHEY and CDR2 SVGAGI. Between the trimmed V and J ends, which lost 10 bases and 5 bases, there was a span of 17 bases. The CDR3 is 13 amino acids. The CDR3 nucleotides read TGTGCCACGACAGACCCCCTGGGGACTGAAGCTTTCTTT. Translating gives CATTDPLGTEAFF.